A single sample is the source of the 21 T cell receptor beta chains below, sequenced in a study of T cells in localized non-small cell lung cancer. Assay: immunoSEQ multiplex PCR; the TCRdb copy retains only in-frame clones and omits some. The table lists over 8,500 clones, about four fifths of them singletons. This material consisted of peripheral blood mononuclear cells, taken before any cancer treatment. The receptors here all came from a female donor older than 55 with stage II lung adenocarcinoma.

The chain carries TRBV18 and TRBJ1-5; D unresolved. Germline V CDR1 and CDR2: KGHSH, LQKENI. The CDR3 contains 14 residues. Between the trimmed V and J ends, which lost 1 base and 8 bases, there was a span of 12 bases. CDR3 amino acids: CASSPRGNEEPQHF. The CDR3 nucleotides read TGTGCCAGCTCACCACGGGGTAATGAAGAGCCCCAGCATTTT.

The table lists this clone with a count of one. The genes are TRBV6-1 and TRBJ1-4; 9 bases match TRBD1. This CDR3 contains 15 residues. Germline V gene lookup returns CDR1 MNHNS and CDR2 SASEGT. With 3 bases clipped from V and 8 bases from J, the junction kept 7 bases outside the gene matches. The CDR3 sequence is CASSEIGTGYEKLFF. The DNA for the CDR3 is TGTGCCAGCAGTGAGATTGGGACAGGGTACGAAAAACTGTTTTTT.

The genes are TRBV4-3 and TRBJ1-1; D is uncertain. The CDR3 extends over 15 amino acids. Germline V lookup: CDR1 LGHNA, CDR2 YSLEER. Trimming removed 2 bases at V and 11 bases at J, with 21 bases between. CDR3 bases: TGCGCCAGCAGCCAAATTGTTGAGGGTGCAGGTACGGCTTTCTTT. Protein product: CASSQIVEGAGTAFF.

The chain employs TRBV2 and TRBJ1-5; D gene ambiguous. CDR1 and CDR2 from the germline V gene are SNHLY and FYNNEI. V was cut by 2 bases and J by 3 bases, with 8 bases left in between. The CDR3 contains 14 residues. The CDR3 reads CASSERTANQPQHF. CDR3 sequence (DNA): TGTGCCAGCAGTGAAAGGACGGCCAATCAGCCCCAGCATTTT.

Concerning this clone: The germline gene is not matched at one end of the junction; a read error may be the cause. The chain carries TRBV7-6 and TRBJ2-5; perhaps TRBD2 as D (5 bases). The CDR3 is made up of 11 amino acids. Germline CDR1 SGHVS, CDR2 FNYEAQ. CDR3 sequence reads: CSSGYQETQYF. The DNA of the CDR3 is TGTTCCAGCGGATACCAAGAGACCCAGTACTTC.

The chain recombines TRBV5-1 with TRBJ2-7; possible D gene TRBD2, 5 bases. Germline lookup yields CDR1 SGHRS and CDR2 YFSETQ. The V and J ends lost 1 base and 5 bases respectively, with 16 bases between them. The CDR3 loop spans 15 amino acids. Written as DNA, the CDR3 is TGCGCCAGCAGCTTGCTAACGGGAACTGGGAACGAGCAGTACTTC. Its protein is CASSLLTGTGNEQYF.

This clone was detected only once. This chain joins TRBV6-1 and TRBJ2-1, with a possible D match to TRBD1 (6 bases). The ends were cut back, 7 bases at V and 1 base at J, with 14 bases in the middle. The CDR3 length is 15 residues. The V gene's germline CDR1 is MNHNS and CDR2 SASEGT. CDR3 nucleotides: TGTGCCAGCAATCTGAGGGACATTTCCTACAATGAGCAGTTCTTC. Residues: CASNLRDISYNEQFF.

This clone was seen more than once but under ten times. This chain joins TRBV15 and TRBJ2-7; D remains unclear. Germline CDR1 reads LNHNV; CDR2 reads YYDKDF (reference sequence). This CDR3 is built from 12 residues. Trimming pared 2 bases from V and 4 bases from J, leaving 6 bases between. This CDR3 reads CATSRSGYEQYF. Here the CDR3 DNA reads TGTGCCACCAGCAGAAGTGGGTACGAGCAGTACTTC.

The chain couples TRBV4-1 to TRBJ1-5; a possible D gene is TRBD1 (5 bases). V shed 0 bases and J shed 7 bases, with 7 bases lying between them. The CDR3 has 13 amino acids. CDR1 is MGHRA, CDR2 YSYEKL, per germline. The chain's CDR3 is CASSQDQGQPQHF. The CDR3 DNA sequence: TGCGCCAGCAGCCAAGATCAGGGACAGCCCCAGCATTTT.

The V and J genes are TRBV27 and TRBJ1-2; a possible D gene is TRBD1 (5 bases). The germline V gene encodes CDR1 MNHEY and CDR2 SMNVEV (reference sequence). V lost 9 bases and J 2 bases, leaving 16 bases between the germline ends. The CDR3 length is 14 residues. The CDR3 bases are TGTGCCAGTGGGCGAACAGGACTGAACTATGGCTACACCTTC. Encoded protein: CASGRTGLNYGYTF.

The chain is built from TRBV9 and TRBJ2-1, with D maybe TRBD1 (5 bases). Germline V gives CDR1 SGDLS, CDR2 YYNGEE. Trimming shortened V by 4 bases and J by 2 bases, and 13 bases separated the two germline ends. This CDR3 spans 15 amino acids. CDR3 nucleotide sequence: TGTGCCAGCAGCCAACCTACAGGTACCTACAATGAGCAGTTCTTC. It codes for CASSQPTGTYNEQFF. The entire variable domain, with the rest obtained from reference TRBV9 and TRBJ2-1, is as follows: DSGVTQTPKHLITATGQRVTLRCSPRSGDLSVYWYQQSLDQGLQFLIQYYNGEERAKGNILERFSAQQFPDLHSELNLSSLELGDSALYFCASSQPTGTYNEQFFGPGTRLTVL.

The chain uses TRBV28 and TRBJ1-2; no clear D gene. This CDR3 spans 12 amino acids. The V end lost 7 bases, the J end lost 12 bases, and 18 bases lay between the germline ends. Per the germline V gene, CDR1 is MDHEN and CDR2 is SYDVKM. For the CDR3, the DNA is TGTGCCAGCACACTACCCGGGCAGTCCAACACCTTC. It is translated as CASTLPGQSNTF.

This chain uses TRBV5-1 with TRBJ2-1; possible D gene TRBD2, 6 bases. The length of the CDR3 is 15 residues. From germline, CDR1 is SGHRS and CDR2 YFSETQ. The V end lost 2 bases, the J end lost 4 bases, and 13 bases lay between the germline ends. The CDR3 coding sequence is TGCGCCAGCAGCTTAACTAGCTCTATATACAATGAGCAGTTCTTC. Its protein product is CASSLTSSIYNEQFF.

This chain connects TRBV7-2 to TRBJ1-3; D is perhaps TRBD1 (6 bases). This CDR3 has 17 residues. Per germline, CDR1 SGHTA and CDR2 FQGNSA. The V end lost 5 bases, the J end lost 0 bases, and 17 bases lay between the germline ends. CDR3 region: CASSRSGTQGSGNTIYF. The CDR3 coding sequence is TGTGCCAGCAGCAGATCCGGGACACAGGGCTCTGGAAACACCATATATTTT.

The J gene is TRBJ2-3, the V gene TRBV18; TRBD1 is a possible D gene (6 bases). CDR3 length equals 15 residues. Germline values: CDR1 KGHSH, CDR2 LQKENI. Trimming shortened V by 3 bases and J by 0 bases, and 10 bases separated the two germline ends. In DNA form, the CDR3 reads TGTGCCAGCTCACCCAGGGGCTCTAGCACAGATACGCAGTATTTT. It encodes CASSPRGSSTDTQYF.

The chain links TRBV19 to TRBJ2-3; TRBD2 agrees at 11 bases. This CDR3 is 15 amino acids long. Trimming at V came to 4 bases and at J to 4 bases, leaving 4 bases not matched to a gene. Germline V gene sequence: CDR1 LNHDA, CDR2 SQIVND (reference sequence). CDR3 sequence: CASSSSGGAADTQYF. CDR3 nucleotide sequence: TGTGCCAGTAGTAGTAGCGGGGGGGCGGCAGATACGCAGTATTTT.

The CDR3 sequence is CASSPLTSGSSYNEQFF. The CDR3 DNA is TGCGCCAGCAGCCCTTTGACTAGCGGGAGTTCCTACAATGAGCAGTTCTTC. The chain links TRBV5-1 to TRBJ2-1; 12 bases match TRBD2. CDR1 and CDR2 from the germline V gene are SGHRS and YFSETQ. The CDR3 covers 17 residues. J lost 1 base, V lost 4 bases, and 6 bases had no gene match. Using reference TRBV5-1 and TRBJ2-1 for the parts outside the CDR3, the full variable domain is KAGVTQTPRYLIKTRGQQVTLSCSPISGHRSVSWYQQTPGQGLQFLFEYFSETQRNKGNFPGRFSGRQFSNSRSEMNVSTLELGDSALYLCASSPLTSGSSYNEQFFGPGTRLTVL.

The rearrangement joins TRBV7-6 to TRBJ2-7; 11 nucleotides match TRBD2. The CDR3 extends over 13 amino acids. Germline trimming cut 3 bases from V and 6 bases from J; bases unmatched to any gene: 1. The V gene's germline CDR1 is SGHVS and CDR2 FNYEAQ. The CDR3 loop reads CASSFGLAGEQYF. CDR3 bases: TGTGCCAGCAGCTTTGGACTAGCGGGCGAGCAGTACTTC.

This rearrangement joins TRBV2 to TRBJ2-6; D possibly corresponds to TRBD2 (6 bases). CDR3 length: 14 residues. Between the trimmed V and J ends, which lost 9 bases and 1 base, there was a span of 10 bases. Germline V gene sequence: CDR1 SNHLY, CDR2 FYNNEI. The CDR3 region is CASLGRSGANVLTF. In DNA form, the CDR3 reads TGTGCCAGTTTGGGGAGGTCTGGGGCCAACGTCCTGACTTTC.

This clone is a singleton in its sample. The V call is TRBV6-6, the J call TRBJ1-6; TRBD1 is a possible D gene (5 bases). The V gene's germline CDR1 is MNHNY and CDR2 SVGAGI (reference sequence). This CDR3 is 15 amino acids long. Trimming removed 6 bases from V and 0 bases from J, with 9 bases in between. CDR3 bases: TGTGCCAGCAGCCTACAGGACTCCTATAATTCACCCCTCCACTTT. This sequence encodes CASSLQDSYNSPLHF.

V is TRBV27 and J is TRBJ2-7, with 9 bases matching TRBD1. The CDR3 spans 15 residues. Per germline, CDR1 MNHEY and CDR2 SMNVEV (reference sequence). The V and J ends lost 5 bases and 7 bases, in that order; junction bases with no gene match: 12. The CDR3 DNA reads as TGTGCCAGCAGTCCGGGACAGGGTCGGGAATGGGAGCAGTACTTC. As protein: CASSPGQGREWEQYF.